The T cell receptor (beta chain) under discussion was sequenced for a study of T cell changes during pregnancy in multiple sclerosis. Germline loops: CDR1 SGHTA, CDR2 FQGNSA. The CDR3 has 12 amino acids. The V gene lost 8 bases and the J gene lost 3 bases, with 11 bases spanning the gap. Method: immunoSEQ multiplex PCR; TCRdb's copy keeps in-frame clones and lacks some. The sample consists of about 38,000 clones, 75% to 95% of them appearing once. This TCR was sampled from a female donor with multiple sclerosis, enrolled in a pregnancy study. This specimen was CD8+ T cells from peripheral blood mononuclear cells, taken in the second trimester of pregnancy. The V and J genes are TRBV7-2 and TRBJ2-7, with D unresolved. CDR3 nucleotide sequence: TGTGCCAGCGCGCTAGACCTCTACGAGCAGTACTTC. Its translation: CASALDLYEQYF. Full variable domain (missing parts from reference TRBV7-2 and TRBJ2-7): GAGVSQSPSNKVTEKGKDVELRCDPISGHTALYWYRQSLGQGLEFLIYFQGNSAPDKSGLPSDRFSAERTGGSVSTLTIQRTQQEDSAVYLCASALDLYEQYFGPGTRLTVT.